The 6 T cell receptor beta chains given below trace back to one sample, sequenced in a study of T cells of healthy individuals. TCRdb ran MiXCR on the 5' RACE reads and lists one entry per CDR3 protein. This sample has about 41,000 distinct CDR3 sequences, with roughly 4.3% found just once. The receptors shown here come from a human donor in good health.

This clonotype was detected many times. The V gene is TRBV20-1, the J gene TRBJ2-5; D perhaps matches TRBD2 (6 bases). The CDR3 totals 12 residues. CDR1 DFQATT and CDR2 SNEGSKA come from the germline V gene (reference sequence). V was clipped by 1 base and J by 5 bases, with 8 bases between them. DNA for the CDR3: TGCAGTGCTAGAGGGGACTCGGAGACCCAGTACTTC. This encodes CSARGDSETQYF.

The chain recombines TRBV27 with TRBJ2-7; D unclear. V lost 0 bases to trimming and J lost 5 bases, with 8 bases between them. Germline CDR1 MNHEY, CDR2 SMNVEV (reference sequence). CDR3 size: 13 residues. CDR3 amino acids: CASSLSKGNEQYF. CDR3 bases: TGTGCCAGCAGTTTATCGAAGGGCAACGAGCAGTACTTC.

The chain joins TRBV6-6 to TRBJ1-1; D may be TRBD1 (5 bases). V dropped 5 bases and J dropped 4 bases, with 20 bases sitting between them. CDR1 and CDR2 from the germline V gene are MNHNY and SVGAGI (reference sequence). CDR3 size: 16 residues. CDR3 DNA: TGTGCCAGCAGTCATCCCCAGGGACGACCCGTCACTGAAGCTTTCTTT. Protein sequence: CASSHPQGRPVTEAFF.

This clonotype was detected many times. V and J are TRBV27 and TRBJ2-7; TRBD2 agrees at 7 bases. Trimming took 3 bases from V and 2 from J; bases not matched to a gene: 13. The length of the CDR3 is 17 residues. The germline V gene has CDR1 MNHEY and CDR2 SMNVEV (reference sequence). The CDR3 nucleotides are TGTGCCAGCAGTTTTTTTGGGCAGGGAGGGGCCCCCTACGAGCAGTACTTC. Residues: CASSFFGQGGAPYEQYF.

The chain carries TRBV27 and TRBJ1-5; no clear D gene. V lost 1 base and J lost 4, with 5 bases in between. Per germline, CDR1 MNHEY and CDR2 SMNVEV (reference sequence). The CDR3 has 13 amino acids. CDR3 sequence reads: CASSLFSNQPQHF. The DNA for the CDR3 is TGTGCCAGCAGTTTATTTTCTAATCAGCCCCAGCATTTT.

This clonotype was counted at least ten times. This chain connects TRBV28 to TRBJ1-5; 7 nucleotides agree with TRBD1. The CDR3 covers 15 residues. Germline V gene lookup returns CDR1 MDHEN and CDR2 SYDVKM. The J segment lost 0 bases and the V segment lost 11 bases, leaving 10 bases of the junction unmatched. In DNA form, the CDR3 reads TGTGCCGGGACAACGGGACAGCATAGCAATCAGCCCCAGCATTTT. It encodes CAGTTGQHSNQPQHF.